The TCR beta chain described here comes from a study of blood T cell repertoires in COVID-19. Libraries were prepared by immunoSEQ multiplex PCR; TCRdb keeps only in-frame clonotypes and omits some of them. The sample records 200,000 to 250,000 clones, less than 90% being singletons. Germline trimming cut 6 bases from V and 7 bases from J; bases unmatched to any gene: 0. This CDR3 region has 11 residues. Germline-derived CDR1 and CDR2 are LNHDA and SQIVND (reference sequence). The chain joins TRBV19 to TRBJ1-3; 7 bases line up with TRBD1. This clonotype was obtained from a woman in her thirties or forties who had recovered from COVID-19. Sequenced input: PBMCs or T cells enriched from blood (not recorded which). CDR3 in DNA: TGTGCCAGTAGGGACAGGAACACCATATATTTT. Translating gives CASRDRNTIYF.